This T cell receptor beta chain was sequenced during a study of shared clonotypes between healthy human individuals. This table comes from immunoSEQ multiplex PCR, and its TCRdb copy is limited to in-frame clones, with some not included. Among around 990,000 clones listed, about 72% were seen once. V gave up 5 bases and J gave up 2 bases; unmatched junction bases: 8. Germline V gives CDR1 SGHTA, CDR2 FQGNSA. There are 15 residues in the CDR3. The chain links TRBV7-2 to TRBJ1-1; 7 bases match TRBD1. Sequenced material: memory CD4+ T cells from PBMCs. The subset: CD45RA-negative fraction. The receptor's source is a man younger than 30 in good health. Some clones in this sample may be carry-over from other donors' samples. CDR3 bases: TGTGCCAGCAGCGCCGCGGGACAGCACAACACTGAAGCTTTCTTT. Amino acid sequence: CASSAAGQHNTEAFF.